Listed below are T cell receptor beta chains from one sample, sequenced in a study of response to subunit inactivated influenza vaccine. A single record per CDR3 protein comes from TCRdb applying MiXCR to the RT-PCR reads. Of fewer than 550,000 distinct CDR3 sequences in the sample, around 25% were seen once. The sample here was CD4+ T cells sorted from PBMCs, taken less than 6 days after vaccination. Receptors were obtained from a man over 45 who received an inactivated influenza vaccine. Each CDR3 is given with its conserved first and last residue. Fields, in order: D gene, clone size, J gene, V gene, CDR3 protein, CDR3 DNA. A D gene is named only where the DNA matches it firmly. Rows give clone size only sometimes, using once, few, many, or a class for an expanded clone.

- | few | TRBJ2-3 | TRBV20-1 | CSAGPRLTDTQYF | TGCAGTGCCGGTCCCCGTCTTACAGATACGCAGTATTTT
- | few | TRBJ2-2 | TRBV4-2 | CASSQEPGELFF | TGTGCCAGCAGCCAAGAACCCGGGGAGCTGTTTTTT
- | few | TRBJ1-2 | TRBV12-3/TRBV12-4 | CASSMDSNYGYTF | TGTGCCAGCAGCATGGACAGTAACTATGGCTACACCTTC
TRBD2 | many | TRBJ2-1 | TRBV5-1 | CASSLLAGVYNEQFF | TGCGCCAGCAGCCTATTAGCGGGGGTCTACAATGAGCAGTTCTTC
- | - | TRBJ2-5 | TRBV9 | CASSVDEGWETQYF | TGTGCCAGCAGCGTAGATGAGGGTTGGGAGACCCAGTACTTC
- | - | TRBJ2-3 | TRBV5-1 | CASSGGVVVDTQYF | TGCGCCAGCAGCGGCGGTGTTGTCGTGGATACGCAGTATTTT
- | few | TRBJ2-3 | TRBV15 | CATSRGGGSTDTQYF | TGTGCCACCAGCAGAGGAGGGGGAAGCACAGATACGCAGTATTTT
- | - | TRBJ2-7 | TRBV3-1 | CASSQDHYYEQYF | TGTGCCAGCAGCCAAGATCACTACTACGAGCAGTACTTC
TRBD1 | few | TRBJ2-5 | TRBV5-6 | CASSKPTGTGGETQYF | TGTGCCAGCAGCAAGCCTACCGGGACAGGGGGAGAGACCCAGTACTTC
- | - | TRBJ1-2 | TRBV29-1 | CSVEEGGGYGYTF | TGCAGCGTTGAAGAAGGGGGTGGCTATGGCTACACCTTC
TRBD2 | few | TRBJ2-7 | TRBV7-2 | CASTHRAGGYEQYF | TGTGCCAGCACCCATAGGGCGGGAGGTTACGAGCAGTACTTC
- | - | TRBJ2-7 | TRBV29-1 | CSSRTGVAGGTYEQYF | TGCAGCTCCCGGACAGGGGTGGCGGGAGGAACCTACGAGCAGTACTTC
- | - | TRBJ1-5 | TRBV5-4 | CASSLGGNIGQPQHF | TGTGCCAGCAGCTTGGGAGGTAATATTGGACAGCCCCAGCATTTT
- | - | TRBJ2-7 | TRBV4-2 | CASSQEVLSSYEQYF | TGTGCCAGCAGCCAAGAAGTGCTCAGCTCCTACGAGCAGTACTTC
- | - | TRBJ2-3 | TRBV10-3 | CAIMRGREGTDTQYF | TGTGCCATCATGAGGGGCAGGGAAGGCACAGATACGCAGTATTTT
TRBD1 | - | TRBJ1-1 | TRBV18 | CASSRQGGETEAFF | TGTGCCAGCTCACGCCAGGGGGGTGAGACTGAAGCTTTCTTT
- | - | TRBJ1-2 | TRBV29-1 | CSVDSLPIRIHYGYTF | TGCAGCGTCGATTCCCTTCCAATACGGATCCACTATGGCTACACCTTC
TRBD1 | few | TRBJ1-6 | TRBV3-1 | CASSRDRGGSSLHF | TGTGCCAGCAGCCGGGACAGGGGTGGATCCTCCCTCCACTTT
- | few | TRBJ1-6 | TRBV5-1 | CASSGRGNYNSPLHF | TGCGCCAGCAGCGGTCGGGGGAACTATAATTCACCCCTCCACTTT
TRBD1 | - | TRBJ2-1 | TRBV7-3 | CASSSPGQHLYNEQFF | TGTGCCAGCAGCTCCCCGGGACAGCACCTCTACAATGAGCAGTTCTTC
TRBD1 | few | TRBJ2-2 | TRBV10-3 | CAIRYGTVLTGELFF | TGTGCCATCAGGTACGGGACAGTACTCACCGGGGAGCTGTTTTTT
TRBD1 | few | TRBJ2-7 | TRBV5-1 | CASSLEAGTGINEQYF | TGCGCCAGCAGCTTGGAGGCCGGGACAGGGATCAACGAGCAGTACTTC
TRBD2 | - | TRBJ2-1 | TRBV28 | CASRPASGRVRNEQFF | TGTGCCAGCAGACCCGCTAGCGGGAGGGTAAGGAATGAGCAGTTCTTC
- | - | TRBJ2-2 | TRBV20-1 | CSARNGELFF | TGCAGTGCTAGGAACGGGGAGCTGTTTTTT
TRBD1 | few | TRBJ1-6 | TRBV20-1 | CSANPLDRGFSPLHF | TGCAGTGCCAACCCTCTGGACAGGGGTTTTTCACCCCTCCACTTT
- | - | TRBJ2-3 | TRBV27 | CASTSLVPGLFSTDTQYF | TGTGCCAGCACTTCTCTCGTCCCTGGGTTGTTCAGCACAGATACGCAGTATTTT
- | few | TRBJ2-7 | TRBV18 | CASSQQKSYEQYF | TGTGCCAGCTCACAACAGAAGAGCTACGAGCAGTACTTC
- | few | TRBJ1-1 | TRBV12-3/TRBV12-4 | CALSLRRTLNRPPTEAFF | TGTGCCCTCAGTTTACGACGGACATTGAACCGCCCGCCCACTGAAGCTTTCTTT
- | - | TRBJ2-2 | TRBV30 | CAWSVHWNTGELFF | TGTGCCTGGAGTGTACACTGGAACACCGGGGAGCTGTTTTTT
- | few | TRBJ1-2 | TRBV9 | CASSGLGVTRGYTF | TGTGCCAGCAGCGGCCTGGGGGTCACTCGTGGCTACACCTTC
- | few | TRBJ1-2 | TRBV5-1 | CASSFRVSDYGYTF | TGCGCCAGCAGCTTCAGGGTCTCTGACTATGGCTACACCTTC
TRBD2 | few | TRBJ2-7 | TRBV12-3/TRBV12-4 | CASSPSGENHEQYF | TGTGCCAGCAGCCCTAGCGGGGAGAACCACGAGCAGTACTTC
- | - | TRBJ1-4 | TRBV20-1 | CSARDPPRGGEKLFF | TGCAGTGCTAGAGATCCCCCAAGGGGCGGTGAGAAACTGTTTTTT
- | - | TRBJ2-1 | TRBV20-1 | CSAPWGVEQFF | TGCAGTGCTCCCTGGGGGGTAGAGCAGTTCTTC
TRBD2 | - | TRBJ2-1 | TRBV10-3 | CAISEGAGDAEQFF | TGTGCCATCAGTGAGGGAGCGGGAGATGCTGAGCAGTTCTTC
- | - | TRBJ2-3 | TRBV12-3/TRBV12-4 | CASRIGAAGVRDTQYF | TGTGCCAGCAGAATAGGAGCGGCAGGGGTTAGAGATACGCAGTATTTT
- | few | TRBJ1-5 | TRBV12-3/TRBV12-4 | CASSNSNQPQHF | TGTGCCAGCAGTAATAGCAATCAGCCCCAGCATTTT
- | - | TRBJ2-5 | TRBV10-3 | CAISDGPGRRAQETQYF | TGTGCCATCAGTGATGGCCCGGGTCGGAGGGCCCAAGAGACCCAGTACTTC
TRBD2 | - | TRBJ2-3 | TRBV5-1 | CASSLAPGTSLDTQYF | TGCGCCAGCAGCTTGGCCCCCGGGACTAGTCTGGATACGCAGTATTTT
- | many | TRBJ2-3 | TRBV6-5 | CASSYSPGGTDTQYF | TGTGCCAGCAGTTACTCTCCGGGGGGCACAGATACGCAGTATTTT
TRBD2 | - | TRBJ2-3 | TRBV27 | CASSSSQLAGGTDTQYF | TGTGCCAGCAGTTCAAGCCAACTAGCGGGGGGCACAGATACGCAGTATTTT
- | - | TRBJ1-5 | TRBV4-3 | CASSQAVTTQPQHF | TGCGCCAGCAGCCAAGCAGTGACAACTCAGCCCCAGCATTTT
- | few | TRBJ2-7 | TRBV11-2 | CASSLYKTLSYEQYF | TGTGCCAGCAGCTTGTATAAGACACTCTCCTACGAGCAGTACTTC
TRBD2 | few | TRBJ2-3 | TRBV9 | CASSRGGRASTDTQYF | TGTGCCAGCAGCAGAGGCGGGAGAGCTTCAACAGATACGCAGTATTTT